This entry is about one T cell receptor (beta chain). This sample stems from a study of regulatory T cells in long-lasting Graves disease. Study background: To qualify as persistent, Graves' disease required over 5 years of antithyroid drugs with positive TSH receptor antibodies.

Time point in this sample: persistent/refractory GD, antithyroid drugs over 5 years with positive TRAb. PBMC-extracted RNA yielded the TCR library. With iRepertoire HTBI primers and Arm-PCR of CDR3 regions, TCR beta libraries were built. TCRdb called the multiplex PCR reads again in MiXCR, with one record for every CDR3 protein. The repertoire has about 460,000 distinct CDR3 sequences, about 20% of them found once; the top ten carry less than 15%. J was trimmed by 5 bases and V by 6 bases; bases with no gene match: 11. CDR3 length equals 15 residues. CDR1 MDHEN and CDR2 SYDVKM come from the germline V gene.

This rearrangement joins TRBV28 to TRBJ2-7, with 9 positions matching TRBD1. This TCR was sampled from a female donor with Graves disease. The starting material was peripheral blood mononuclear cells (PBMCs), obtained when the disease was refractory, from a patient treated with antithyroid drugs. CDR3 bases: TGTGCCAGCAGCACCGGGACAGGGAGAATGAACGAGCAGTACTTC. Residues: CASSTGTGRMNEQYF.